One and the same sample provided the 30 T cell receptor beta chains below, sequenced in a study of identical twins. TCRdb re-analysed the 5' RACE reads in MiXCR, keeping a single row per CDR3 protein. The data show 100,000 or so distinct CDR3 sequences, 5.9% seen once. The specimen sequenced was memory T cells sorted from blood. The receptors stem from a woman aged 50 to 65 in good health.

This clonotype was observed many times. The gene calls are TRBV20-1 and TRBJ2-7, with D maybe TRBD2 (6 bases). The CDR3 sequence is 13 residues long. Per the germline V gene, CDR1 is DFQATT and CDR2 is SNEGSKA (reference sequence). V lost 1 base and J lost 3, with 10 bases in between. The CDR3 DNA is TGCAGTGCTAGAGGCGCGGGAATCTACGAGCAGTACTTC. It specifies CSARGAGIYEQYF.

This clonotype appeared many times. The CDR3 reads CASSLGGYGGDTEAFF. The CDR3 DNA reads as TGTGCCAGCAGCTTAGGAGGGTATGGGGGAGATACTGAAGCTTTCTTT. The rearrangement joins TRBV7-9 to TRBJ1-1; the D gene is possibly TRBD1 (5 bases). There are 16 residues in the CDR3. Germline lookup yields CDR1 SEHNR and CDR2 FQNEAQ (reference sequence). V dropped 1 base and J dropped 5 bases, with 17 bases sitting between them.

This clonotype was counted at least ten times. The V and J genes are TRBV15 and TRBJ1-2; perhaps TRBD1 as D (6 bases). V lost 0 bases and J 8 bases, leaving 19 bases between the germline ends. This CDR3 spans 16 amino acids. Looked up from germline, CDR1 is LNHNV and CDR2 is YYDKDF (reference sequence). The CDR3: CATSRDETGGGRGYTF. CDR3 coding DNA: TGTGCCACCAGCAGAGATGAGACAGGAGGAGGACGAGGCTACACCTTC.

Many counts were recorded for this clonotype. This chain joins TRBV11-3 and TRBJ2-1; perhaps TRBD1 as D (5 bases). Trimming pared 0 bases from V and 8 bases from J, leaving 14 bases between. CDR1 is SGHNT and CDR2 is YENEEA in the germline V gene. The CDR3 runs to 15 residues. CDR3 coding DNA: TGTGCCAGCAGCTTAGATTGGGGCGTATCTGATGAGCAGTTCTTC. This codes for CASSLDWGVSDEQFF.

This clonotype was observed a few times. V gene TRBV11-1 combines with J gene TRBJ1-2; 8 bases map to TRBD1. J was trimmed by 6 bases and V by 5 bases; bases with no gene match: 14. This CDR3 region has 16 residues. CDR1 and CDR2 from the germline V gene are SGHAT and FQDESV (reference sequence). CDR3 sequence (DNA): TGTGCCAGCAGCCCAAGGTTCCAGGGGGCGCGGGATGGCTACACCTTC. Protein: CASSPRFQGARDGYTF. Using reference TRBV11-1 and TRBJ1-2 for the parts outside the CDR3, the full variable domain is EAEVAQSPRYKITEKSQAVAFWCDPISGHATLYWYRQILGQGPELLVQFQDESVVDDSQLPKDRFSAERLKGVDSTLKIQPAELGDSAMYLCASSPRFQGARDGYTFGSGTRLTVV.

The table lists this clonotype with many counts. The V and J genes are TRBV7-8 and TRBJ2-7, with D tentatively TRBD1 or TRBD2 (5 bases each). The CDR3 sequence is 14 residues long. Trimming left V 0 bases short and J 5 bases short, with 11 bases between. Germline assignment: CDR1 SGHVS and CDR2 FQNEAQ. The CDR3 here is CASSLAGEFNEQYV. The CDR3 nucleotides are TGTGCCAGCAGCTTAGCGGGGGAGTTCAACGAGCAGTACGTC.

This clonotype was counted only a few times. The chain is built from TRBV5-8 and TRBJ2-1; 7 bases fit TRBD1. Germline CDR1 and CDR2: SGHTS and YDEGEE. The length of the CDR3 is 15 residues. The V and J ends lost 4 bases and 5 bases, in that order; junction bases with no gene match: 9. The CDR3 DNA follows: TGTGCCAGCAGCCTCCGAGGGGACAGCAACAATGAGCAGTTCTTC. Amino acid sequence: CASSLRGDSNNEQFF.

This clonotype was observed a few times. This chain uses TRBV2 with TRBJ2-5; a possible D gene is TRBD2 (5 bases). V gave up 6 bases and J gave up 5 bases, with 13 bases separating them. The CDR3 covers 13 residues. Germline V gene sequence: CDR1 SNHLY, CDR2 FYNNEI. This CDR3 reads CASRPHTGETQYF. CDR3 coding DNA: TGTGCCAGCAGGCCCCACACGGGGGAGACCCAGTACTTC.

The chain couples TRBV6-6 to TRBJ2-2; 8 positions match TRBD2. Germline values: CDR1 MNHNY, CDR2 SVGAGI (reference sequence). V lost 0 bases, J lost 7 bases, and 7 bases stayed unmatched. The CDR3 totals 16 residues. The CDR3 here is CASSYSSTSGSGELFF. In DNA, the CDR3 is TGTGCCAGCAGTTACTCGAGTACCAGCGGGAGCGGGGAGCTGTTTTTT.

This clonotype was seen many times. The chain couples TRBV11-2 to TRBJ2-1; TRBD2 matches at 8 bases. The CDR3 is 15 residues long. Germline V gene sequence: CDR1 SGHAT, CDR2 FQNNGV. V shed 6 bases, J shed 4 bases, and the junction held 8 bases outside the gene matches. The CDR3 reads CASRDLAGSYNEQFF. The CDR3 DNA reads as TGTGCCAGCAGGGACCTAGCGGGTTCTTACAATGAGCAGTTCTTC.

Only a few counts were recorded for this clonotype. The chain combines TRBV12-3 or TRBV12-4 with TRBJ2-2; 7 bases are a match to TRBD1. Trimming cost V 6 bases and J 0 bases; bases outside gene matches: 4. This CDR3 has 15 amino acids. DNA of the CDR3: TGTGCCAGCAGGCAGGGGGATACGAACACCGGGGAGCTGTTTTTT. Its translation: CASRQGDTNTGELFF.

This clonotype occurred many times. The chain recombines TRBV12-3 or TRBV12-4 with TRBJ2-5; maybe TRBD1 (6 bases). The CDR3 runs to 14 residues. V shed 1 base and J shed 5 bases, with 11 bases lying between them. In DNA form, the CDR3 reads TGTGCCAGCAGTTTAGGGGCCAGGGGTGAGACCCAGTACTTC. It yields the protein CASSLGARGETQYF.

This clonotype was observed at least ten times. V gene TRBV20-1 combines with J gene TRBJ1-1; possibly TRBD1 for D (5 bases). The germline CDR1 and CDR2 sequences are DFQATT and SNEGSKA (reference sequence). CDR3 length: 14 residues. With 3 bases removed from V and 7 bases from J, the gap between germline ends came to 18 bases. This CDR3 reads CSASRQGGGGEAFF. The CDR3 nucleotides are TGCAGTGCTAGTCGGCAGGGAGGTGGTGGTGAAGCTTTCTTT.

In its sample, this clonotype was seen many times. This chain connects TRBV10-3 to TRBJ2-5; the D is unclear. Germline lookup yields CDR1 ENHRY and CDR2 SYGVKD. Trimming cost V 6 bases and J 2 bases, with 10 bases left between them. The CDR3 sequence is 13 residues long. Written as DNA, the CDR3 is TGTGCCATCAGGGGCCAGTTTCAAGAGACCCAGTACTTC. This gives the protein CAIRGQFQETQYF.

This clonotype was found a few times. The V gene is TRBV11-3, the J gene TRBJ1-1, with TRBD1 as a possible D gene (5 bases). This CDR3 contains 14 residues. Trimming removed 8 bases from V and 3 bases from J, with 16 bases in between. CDR1 is SGHNT and CDR2 is YENEEA in the germline V gene. The CDR3 protein is CASDGTGGDTEAFF. The CDR3 coding sequence is TGTGCCAGCGATGGGACGGGGGGGGACACTGAAGCTTTCTTT.

The chain is built from TRBV12-3 or TRBV12-4 and TRBJ2-1; 7 bases align to TRBD2. Germline trimming cut 7 bases from V and 9 bases from J; bases unmatched to any gene: 9. The CDR3 contains 13 residues. CDR3 sequence: CASTLREEREQFF. DNA of the CDR3: TGTGCCAGCACCCTCCGGGAGGAGCGTGAGCAGTTCTTC.

This clonotype appeared many times. The V and J genes are TRBV20-1 and TRBJ2-7, with D possibly matching TRBD2 (6 bases). The V end was cut by 3 bases, the J end by 3 bases, with 15 bases between. Per the germline V gene, CDR1 is DFQATT and CDR2 is SNEGSKA (reference sequence). This CDR3 comprises 14 residues. CDR3 DNA sequence: TGCAGTGCTAGGATCGGGAGCTCCCGCTACGAGCAGTACTTC. Encoded protein: CSARIGSSRYEQYF.

A remark on this clonotype: A much larger clone lies a single base off, so this may be a read error. Here the CDR3 omits its conserved ending phenylalanine or tryptophan, so a read error is the likely source. The genes are TRBV20-1 and TRBJ2-1; 10 bases match TRBD2. Germline CDR1 and CDR2: DFQATT and SNEGSKA (reference sequence). The CDR3 loop spans 16 amino acids. V trimming: 0 bases; J trimming: 7 bases; junction bases outside the gene matches: 9. CDR3 in amino acids: CSARDLLAGVKNEQFL. As DNA, the CDR3 is TGCAGTGCTAGAGATCTCCTAGCGGGAGTGAAAAATGAGCAGTTCCTC.

There are many counts of this clonotype. CDR3 coding DNA: TGTGCCAGCAGTCGACAGTCTCTGGAGACCCAGTACTTC. Translated: CASSRQSLETQYF. The V call is TRBV12-3 or TRBV12-4, the J call TRBJ2-5; a weak D match, TRBD1 (5 bases). Trimming removed 5 bases from V and 5 bases from J, with 12 bases in between. CDR3 length equals 13 residues.

Many counts were recorded for this clonotype. V usage is TRBV15 and J usage is TRBJ2-3, with D unclear. V lost 0 bases and J lost 1, with 11 bases in between. From germline, CDR1 is LNHNV and CDR2 YYDKDF (reference sequence). The CDR3 runs to 16 residues. Written as DNA, the CDR3 is TGTGCCACCAGCAGAGAAGAGCCCCCGCGCACAGATACGCAGTATTTT. It is translated as CATSREEPPRTDTQYF.

In this sample, this clonotype turned up a few times. The rearrangement links TRBV20-1 to TRBJ2-1; D uncertain. The CDR3 spans 11 residues. Germline values: CDR1 DFQATT, CDR2 SNEGSKA (reference sequence). Deletions cut 2 bases from V and 5 bases from J, with 4 bases between. The CDR3 bases are TGCAGTGCTAGAAAACACAATGAGCAGTTCTTC. It codes for CSARKHNEQFF.

The genes are TRBV6-5 and TRBJ1-6; the D gene is possibly TRBD1 (5 bases). Trimming left V 7 bases short and J 12 bases short, with 13 bases between. This CDR3 has 12 amino acids. Germline V gene sequence: CDR1 MNHEY, CDR2 SVGAGI. This CDR3 reads CASTRGQRPLHF. DNA of the CDR3: TGTGCCAGCACTAGGGGCCAGCGACCCCTCCACTTT.

This clonotype was counted many times. This chain joins TRBV11-3 and TRBJ2-4, with D unresolved. CDR1 SGHNT and CDR2 YENEEA come from the germline V gene. The CDR3 totals 13 residues. V was trimmed by 4 bases and J by 0 bases, leaving 4 bases between them. The CDR3 DNA follows: TGTGCCAGCAGCTCCCTAGCCAAAAACATTCAGTACTTC. Residues: CASSSLAKNIQYF.

As regards this clonotype: Since a much larger clone is just one base distant, this may be a read error. This chain uses TRBV5-6 with TRBJ2-1, with 7 nucleotides matching TRBD2. CDR3 size: 17 residues. CDR1 is SGHDT, CDR2 YYEEEE, per germline. Written as DNA, the CDR3 is TGTGCCAGCCGCTTGTCTGGCCTCCGTTTGGGAGGGCCCGAGCAGTTCTTC. It codes for CASRLSGLRLGGPEQFF.

This clonotype was seen ten or more times. This chain joins TRBV2 and TRBJ2-1; 9 positions agree with TRBD2. The CDR3 sequence is 15 residues long. J was trimmed by 5 bases and V by 9 bases; bases with no gene match: 11. Per the germline V gene, CDR1 is SNHLY and CDR2 is FYNNEI. The DNA for the CDR3 is TGTGCCAGTCTTTCCGAGGGACTAGCTCACAATGAGCAGTTCTTC. This translates into CASLSEGLAHNEQFF.

This clonotype was counted between two and nine times. The chain joins TRBV5-1 to TRBJ2-1; 8 nucleotides align to TRBD2. This CDR3 comprises 14 residues. The V and J ends lost 3 bases and 5 bases, in that order; junction bases with no gene match: 4. Germline loops: CDR1 SGHRS, CDR2 YFSETQ. CDR3 nucleotide sequence: TGCGCCAGCAGCTCGGGAGGGCCCAACAATGAGCAGTTCTTC. Residues: CASSSGGPNNEQFF.

This clonotype was counted only a few times. The V gene is TRBV19, the J gene TRBJ2-7, with 9 nucleotides matching TRBD2. The J segment lost 2 bases and the V segment lost 9 bases, leaving 5 bases of the junction unmatched. Germline V lookup: CDR1 LNHDA, CDR2 SQIVND (reference sequence). This CDR3 comprises 13 residues. The CDR3 here is CASGSGSAYEQYF. In DNA, the CDR3 is TGTGCCAGCGGTAGCGGGAGTGCCTACGAGCAGTACTTC.

This clonotype was counted between two and nine times. CDR3 amino acids: CSVAGQWDTEAFF. The CDR3 DNA reads as TGCAGCGTTGCGGGACAGTGGGACACTGAAGCTTTCTTT. J is TRBJ1-1 and V is TRBV29-1; 7 bases match TRBD1. CDR3 length equals 13 residues. Germline V gene sequence: CDR1 SQVTM, CDR2 ANQGSEA. V trimming: 4 bases; J trimming: 3 bases; junction bases outside the gene matches: 5.

In this sample, this clonotype turned up many times. The rearrangement uses TRBV20-1 and TRBJ1-5; no definite D call. The germline CDR1 and CDR2 sequences are DFQATT and SNEGSKA (reference sequence). The ends were cut back, 6 bases at V and 1 base at J, with 13 bases in the middle. The length of the CDR3 is 14 residues. The CDR3 sequence is CSASRSDSNQPQHF. In DNA form, the CDR3 reads TGCAGTGCCTCAAGGTCGGACAGCAATCAGCCCCAGCATTTT.

The CDR3 reads CSAPGRGNTEAFF. The CDR3 region has the DNA TGCAGCGCCCCGGGCCGCGGGAACACTGAAGCTTTCTTT. This chain links TRBV29-1 with TRBJ1-1; no clear D. From germline, CDR1 is SQVTM and CDR2 ANQGSEA. Trimming stripped 7 bases from V and 1 base from J, with 13 bases between. The CDR3 is 13 residues long.